These 24 T cell receptor beta chains came from one sample sequenced in a study of blood T cell repertoires in COVID-19. Assay: immunoSEQ multiplex PCR; the TCRdb copy retains only in-frame clones and omits some. The sample carries about 130,000 clones, more than 70% recorded once. Sequencing was carried out using peripheral blood. These receptor sequences come from a man aged 55-75 years with acute or convalescent COVID-19.

The chain employs TRBV27 and TRBJ2-1, with a possible D match to TRBD2 (6 bases). This CDR3 is built from 19 residues. Germline lookup yields CDR1 MNHEY and CDR2 SMNVEV (reference sequence). V was pared by 2 bases and J by 1 base, with 21 bases between. CDR3 region: CASSLLSPREARSYNEQFF. In DNA form, the CDR3 reads TGTGCCAGCAGTTTACTCAGCCCCAGGGAGGCTAGATCCTACAATGAGCAGTTCTTC.

The V call is TRBV19, the J call TRBJ2-7; 7 bases match TRBD1. There are 14 residues in the CDR3. V was pared by 5 bases and J by 2 bases, with 6 bases of the junction left unmatched. Germline V gene lookup returns CDR1 LNHDA and CDR2 SQIVND (reference sequence). CDR3 loop: CASSVPGQTYEQYF. The DNA of the CDR3 is TGTGCCAGTAGTGTGCCGGGACAGACCTACGAGCAGTACTTC.

CDR3 coding DNA: TGTGCCAGTAGTATGACGCGGGACAGGGCCCGAGATGGCTACACCTTC. Translating it yields CASSMTRDRARDGYTF. The rearrangement uses TRBV19 and TRBJ1-2, with 9 bases identical to TRBD1. There are 16 residues in the CDR3. CDR1 and CDR2 (germline): LNHDA, SQIVND (reference sequence). The junction had 11 bases not matched to a gene; V was cut back by 3 bases and J by 6 bases.

The chain joins TRBV24-1 to TRBJ2-2, with a possible D match to TRBD2 (5 bases). With 4 bases removed from V and 7 bases from J, the gap between germline ends came to 15 bases. The germline CDR1 and CDR2 sequences are KGHDR and SFDVKD. The CDR3 is 15 residues long. DNA for the CDR3: TGTGCCACCAGTGACCCGGGAATTTTTGGCGGGGAGCTGTTTTTT. It encodes CATSDPGIFGGELFF.

This clone has only a few counts. This rearrangement joins TRBV5-1 to TRBJ1-1; D might be TRBD1 (5 bases). V lost 0 bases to trimming and J lost 0 bases, with 12 bases between them. Per the germline V gene, CDR1 is SGHRS and CDR2 is YFSETQ. This CDR3 is built from 16 residues. The DNA for the CDR3 is TGCGCCAGCAGCTTGGTCCCAGGGCTAATGAACACTGAAGCTTTCTTT. Protein: CASSLVPGLMNTEAFF.

The chain is built from TRBV2 and TRBJ1-2; maybe TRBD1 (6 bases). V was cut by 1 base and J by 4 bases, with 13 bases left in between. CDR3 size: 15 residues. CDR1 and CDR2 (germline): SNHLY, FYNNEI. The CDR3 loop reads CASSEDRAGIYGYTF. As DNA, the CDR3 is TGTGCCAGCAGTGAAGACAGGGCTGGGATCTATGGCTACACCTTC.

This sequence joins TRBV30 and TRBJ2-5, with D perhaps matching TRBD2 (6 bases). The CDR3 runs 14 residues. Trimming left V 0 bases short and J 2 bases short, with 10 bases between. Germline V lookup: CDR1 GTSNPN, CDR2 SVGIG (reference sequence). CDR3 sequence (DNA): TGTGCCTGGAGTGTAGGACTACCACAAGAGACCCAGTACTTC. It specifies CAWSVGLPQETQYF.

This chain uses TRBV5-1 with TRBJ2-1; 8 positions agree with TRBD2. CDR3 length: 15 amino acids. Germline CDR1 SGHRS, CDR2 YFSETQ. The trim removed 2 bases at V and 2 bases at J, leaving 3 bases unmatched. The CDR3 spells CASSFAGGAYNEQFF. CDR3 DNA: TGCGCCAGCAGCTTTGCGGGGGGCGCCTACAATGAGCAGTTCTTC.

The chain carries TRBV4-2 and TRBJ2-5; TRBD2 is a possible D gene (6 bases). CDR1 and CDR2 (germline): LGHNA, YNFKEQ. V lost 0 bases and J 5 bases, leaving 13 bases between the germline ends. The CDR3 runs to 15 residues. In DNA form, the CDR3 reads TGTGCCAGCAGCCAAGAGCGGGGTCGTGTGGAGACCCAGTACTTC. Its protein is CASSQERGRVETQYF.

J is TRBJ1-5 and V is TRBV29-1; 10 bases map to TRBD1. The CDR3 length is 13 residues. Germline CDR1 reads SQVTM; CDR2 reads ANQGSEA. The ends lost 4 bases at V and 3 bases at J; junction bases unmatched: 0. The CDR3 DNA follows: TGCAGCGTTGGACAGGGGGCCAATCAGCCCCAGCATTTT. Protein sequence: CSVGQGANQPQHF.

The rearrangement links TRBV14 to TRBJ2-1; 13 nucleotides match TRBD2. The trim removed 1 base at V and 13 bases at J, leaving 4 bases unmatched. Germline V lookup: CDR1 SGHDN, CDR2 FVKESK. This CDR3 has 14 amino acids. CDR3 region: CASSQVTSGRAQFF. CDR3 nucleotides: TGTGCCAGCAGCCAAGTTACTAGCGGGAGGGCCCAGTTCTTC. Full variable domain (remainder filled in from reference TRBV14 and TRBJ2-1): EAGVTQFPSHSVIEKGQTVTLRCDPISGHDNLYWYRRVMGKEIKFLLHFVKESKQDESGMPNNRFLAERTGGTYSTLKVQPAELEDSGVYFCASSQVTSGRAQFFGPGTRLTVL.

The chain uses TRBV4-1 and TRBJ2-7; 8 positions match TRBD2. The germline V gene has CDR1 MGHRA and CDR2 YSYEKL. This CDR3 is 17 amino acids long. Trimming at V came to 0 bases and at J to 0 bases, leaving 7 bases not matched to a gene. CDR3 protein: CASSQDPRLANSYEQYF. CDR3 nucleotide sequence: TGCGCCAGCAGCCAAGACCCGCGACTAGCGAACTCCTACGAGCAGTACTTC.

The chain combines TRBV7-6 with TRBJ2-7, with TRBD2 matching over 10 bases. The CDR3 is 15 residues long. With 4 bases clipped from V and 1 base from J, the junction kept 4 bases outside the gene matches. CDR1 SGHVS and CDR2 FNYEAQ come from the germline V gene. CDR3 in amino acids: CASSSTSGVSYEQYF. The CDR3 DNA follows: TGTGCCAGCAGCTCCACTAGCGGGGTTTCCTACGAGCAGTACTTC.

The chain carries TRBV12-3 or TRBV12-4 and TRBJ2-7; no reliable D call. V was trimmed by 5 bases and J by 3 bases, leaving 11 bases between them. There are 13 residues in the CDR3. Here the CDR3 DNA reads TGTGCCAGCAGTACCGGTGAGCTCTACGAGCAGTACTTC. Amino acid sequence: CASSTGELYEQYF.

The V gene is TRBV5-1, the J gene TRBJ2-1, with D tentatively TRBD2 (6 bases). This CDR3 has 15 residues. With 0 bases removed from V and 5 bases from J, the gap between germline ends came to 12 bases. In germline, CDR1 is SGHRS, CDR2 YFSETQ. CDR3 sequence reads: CASSLGASAHNEQFF. CDR3 coding DNA: TGCGCCAGCAGCTTGGGGGCTAGCGCTCACAATGAGCAGTTCTTC. Together with reference TRBV5-1 and TRBJ2-1, the CDR3 gives the full variable domain: KAGVTQTPRYLIKTRGQQVTLSCSPISGHRSVSWYQQTPGQGLQFLFEYFSETQRNKGNFPGRFSGRQFSNSRSEMNVSTLELGDSALYLCASSLGASAHNEQFFGPGTRLTVL.

This clone appeared a single time. J is TRBJ2-3 and V is TRBV25-1, with 9 positions matching TRBD1. Germline-derived CDR1 and CDR2 are MGHDK and SYGVNS. After removal of 5 bases from V and 1 base from J, the junction contained 7 bases not matched to a gene. The CDR3 runs to 16 residues. In DNA, the CDR3 is TGTGCCAGCAGTACTCAGGACAGGGGCGGCACAGATACGCAGTATTTT. Encoded protein: CASSTQDRGGTDTQYF.

The chain is built from TRBV27 and TRBJ1-2; 9 bases are shared with TRBD1. Germline-derived CDR1 and CDR2 are MNHEY and SMNVEV (reference sequence). This CDR3 is built from 14 residues. V trimming: 6 bases; J trimming: 7 bases; junction bases outside the gene matches: 9. This CDR3 is CASSKRQGGAGYTF. CDR3 coding DNA: TGTGCCAGCAGCAAAAGACAGGGGGGGGCTGGCTACACCTTC.

The gene calls are TRBV7-2 and TRBJ2-7, with D possibly matching TRBD1 (5 bases). CDR3 length: 12 amino acids. CDR1 and CDR2 (germline): SGHTA, FQGNSA. V gave up 8 bases and J gave up 10 bases, with 18 bases separating them. Written as DNA, the CDR3 is TGTGCCAGCGGTTCCTGGACCAGGGAACAGTACTTC. It specifies CASGSWTREQYF.

The chain recombines TRBV24-1 with TRBJ1-1; D is unclear. The V gene lost 8 bases and the J gene lost 4 bases, with 7 bases spanning the gap. The CDR3 sequence is 11 residues long. From germline, CDR1 is KGHDR and CDR2 SFDVKD. The CDR3 nucleotides are TGTGCCACCATGGAGGGCACTGAAGCTTTCTTT. Translated, it gives CATMEGTEAFF.

V gene TRBV5-6 combines with J gene TRBJ2-1, with 9 bases fitting TRBD2. Trimming cost V 0 bases and J 4 bases; bases outside gene matches: 8. This CDR3 has 17 residues. Germline-derived CDR1 and CDR2 are SGHDT and YYEEEE. DNA of the CDR3: TGTGCCAGCAGCTTGGCCGGGATAGCGGGGGCATACAATGAGCAGTTCTTC. Residues: CASSLAGIAGAYNEQFF. Drawing the rest from reference TRBV5-6 and TRBJ2-1, the complete variable domain is DAGVTQSPTHLIKTRGQQVTLRCSPKSGHDTVSWYQQALGQGPQFIFQYYEEEERQRGNFPDRFSGHQFPNYSSELNVNALLLGDSALYLCASSLAGIAGAYNEQFFGPGTRLTVL.

The chain is built from TRBV12-3 or TRBV12-4 and TRBJ2-7; 8 nucleotides line up with TRBD2. This CDR3 spans 13 amino acids. V trimming: 3 bases; J trimming: 3 bases; junction bases outside the gene matches: 1. CDR3 amino acids: CASSFGGDYEQYF. Written as DNA, the CDR3 is TGTGCCAGCAGTTTCGGGGGGGACTACGAGCAGTACTTC.

CDR3 DNA sequence: TGTGCCAGCAGCCAAGACCATCACAGGTCCTCACCCCTCCACTTT. This sequence encodes CASSQDHHRSSPLHF. The chain is built from TRBV14 and TRBJ1-6; tentative D call: TRBD1 (5 bases). The germline V gene encodes CDR1 SGHDN and CDR2 FVKESK. Trimming removed 0 bases at V and 10 bases at J, with 13 bases between. The CDR3 contains 15 residues.

The chain joins TRBV10-2 to TRBJ2-7; no clear D. The V end was cut by 8 bases, the J end by 0 bases, with 14 bases between. CDR3 size: 14 residues. Germline CDR1 reads WSHSY; CDR2 reads SAAADI. The CDR3 protein is CASSPAPDSYEQYF. In DNA, the CDR3 is TGCGCCAGCTCCCCCGCCCCAGACTCCTACGAGCAGTACTTC.

This chain joins TRBV5-1 and TRBJ1-4; 7 nucleotides agree with TRBD1. Germline CDR1 SGHRS, CDR2 YFSETQ. V trimming: 1 base; J trimming: 2 bases; junction bases outside the gene matches: 2. This CDR3 spans 15 amino acids. The CDR3 region has the DNA TGCGCCAGCAGCTTGATGACAGGGACTAATGAAAAACTGTTTTTT. Protein sequence: CASSLMTGTNEKLFF.